A selection of T cell receptor beta chains follows, all from one sample in a study of cytomegalovirus exposure and HLA in healthy donors. Only in-frame clones appear in the TCRdb table, and some are missing; sequencing was by immunoSEQ multiplex PCR. The sample data list around 120,000 clones. Sequenced sample: PBMCs. The receptors derive from a man aged 50 to 59 in good health and CMV-seronegative. Both conserved end residues are part of each CDR3. A D gene is named only where the DNA matches it firmly.

CDR3 protein	CDR3 DNA	D gene	J gene	V gene
CASPCGTGGYGETQYF	TGTGCCAGTCCCTGCGGGACAGGGGGCTATGGAGAGACCCAGTACTTC	TRBD1	TRBJ2-5	TRBV5-3
CASSIRMSQVHEQYF	TGTGCCAGTAGTATACGGATGTCTCAGGTACACGAGCAGTACTTC	.	TRBJ2-7	TRBV19
CASSSGQGHYGYTF	TGTGCCAGCAGCTCAGGACAGGGGCACTATGGCTACACCTTC	TRBD1	TRBJ1-2	TRBV7-8
CASSRAPGQALYGYTF	TGTGCCAGCAGTCGAGCTCCGGGACAGGCTCTCTATGGCTACACCTTC	TRBD1	TRBJ1-2	TRBV6-6
CASSSISDRDTEAFF	TGTGCCAGCAGCTCGATTTCAGACAGGGACACTGAAGCTTTCTTT	TRBD1	TRBJ1-1	TRBV5-4
CATSRERTGSGNTIYF	TGTGCCACCAGCAGAGAAAGGACAGGCTCTGGAAACACCATATATTTT	TRBD1	TRBJ1-3	TRBV15
CASSLAGVQETQYF	TGCGCCAGCAGCTTGGCGGGGGTACAAGAGACCCAGTACTTC	.	TRBJ2-5	TRBV5-1
CASSWQMDGYTF	TGTGCCAGCAGTTGGCAGATGGATGGCTACACCTTC	.	TRBJ1-2	TRBV28
CASSPSGANVLTF	TGTGCCAGTAGTCCTTCTGGGGCCAACGTCCTGACTTTC	.	TRBJ2-6	TRBV19
CASSITGATAYEQYF	TGTGCCAGTAGTATTACGGGTGCAACGGCCTACGAGCAGTACTTC	.	TRBJ2-7	TRBV19
CASSPGTQNTEAFF	TGTGCCAGCAGCCCTGGGACTCAGAACACTGAAGCTTTCTTT	.	TRBJ1-1	TRBV9
CASSGKDRGNDGYTF	TGCGCCAGCAGTGGGAAGGACAGGGGGAACGATGGCTACACCTTC	TRBD1	TRBJ1-2	TRBV5-1
CASSDFGVGGSSYEQYF	TGTGCCAGCAGTGATTTTGGAGTAGGCGGTAGCTCCTACGAGCAGTACTTC	.	TRBJ2-7	TRBV6-1
CASSLDGRPSGNTIYF	TGTGCCAGCAGCTTGGACGGCAGGCCCTCTGGAAACACCATATATTTT	.	TRBJ1-3	TRBV5-5
CASSLDPALGNTIYF	TGTGCCAGCAGCTTAGACCCGGCGCTCGGGAACACCATATATTTT	.	TRBJ1-3	TRBV7-2
CASSFRLDNEQFF	TGTGCCAGCAGCTTCCGTCTTGACAATGAGCAGTTCTTC	.	TRBJ2-1	TRBV7-9
CASSDRQETQYF	TGCGCCAGCAGCGACAGGCAAGAGACCCAGTACTTC	.	TRBJ2-5	TRBV5-1
CASSQRAGGQETQYF	TGTGCCAGCAGCCAGCGAGCGGGGGGACAAGAGACCCAGTACTTC	TRBD2	TRBJ2-5	TRBV14
CASSQVGLHNEQFF	TGCGCCAGCAGCCAGGTCGGACTACACAATGAGCAGTTCTTC	.	TRBJ2-1	TRBV4-1
CASSVVFTGELFF	TGTGCCAGCAGCGTAGTCTTCACCGGGGAGCTGTTTTTT	.	TRBJ2-2	TRBV9
CASSVTGGLETQYF	TGTGCCAGCAGCGTGACAGGGGGCCTAGAGACCCAGTACTTC	TRBD1	TRBJ2-5	TRBV5-6
CASTLFGTAGGYGYTF	TGTGCCAGTACCTTATTCGGGACAGCCGGCGGCTATGGCTACACCTTC	TRBD1	TRBJ1-2	TRBV19
CASSPYGQYF	TGTGCCAGCAGTCCCTACGGGCAGTACTTC	.	TRBJ2-7	TRBV2
CASSPLTGGRRGNQPQHF	TGCGCCAGCAGCCCCCTGACAGGGGGCAGGAGGGGCAATCAGCCCCAGCATTTT	TRBD1	TRBJ1-5	TRBV23-1
CASSPSGEGLETQYF	TGTGCCAGCAGCCCCAGCGGGGAGGGGCTTGAGACCCAGTACTTC	TRBD2	TRBJ2-5	TRBV11-2
CAISESRQATEAFF	TGTGCCATCAGTGAGTCCAGACAGGCCACTGAAGCTTTCTTT	.	TRBJ1-1	TRBV10-3
CASSKGTPTPYEQYF	TGTGCCAGCAGCAAGGGGACTCCTACACCCTACGAGCAGTACTTC	.	TRBJ2-7	TRBV7-6
CASSVQGEYSNQPQHF	TGTGCCAGCAGCGTTCAGGGGGAATATAGCAATCAGCCCCAGCATTTT	TRBD1	TRBJ1-5	TRBV2
CASRGQVNYGYTF	TGTGCCAGCAGGGGACAGGTTAACTATGGCTACACCTTC	TRBD1	TRBJ1-2	TRBV27
CASSLDRVDEQFF	TGTGCCAGCAGCCTGGACAGGGTCGATGAGCAGTTCTTC	TRBD1	TRBJ2-1	TRBV6-4
CASSLGDRDQAEAFF	TGTGCCAGCAGCTTGGGGGACAGGGACCAAGCTGAAGCTTTCTTT	TRBD1	TRBJ1-1	TRBV5-4
CASSSLRAYEQYF	TGTGCCAGCAGCTCACTGAGGGCGTACGAGCAGTACTTC	.	TRBJ2-7	TRBV7-9
CASSSQTGSSYEQYF	TGTGCCAGCAGTTCCCAGACAGGGAGCTCCTACGAGCAGTACTTC	TRBD1	TRBJ2-7	TRBV27
CASSLLDRGQGYTF	TGTGCCAGTAGTTTGCTCGACAGGGGGCAAGGCTACACCTTC	TRBD1	TRBJ1-2	TRBV19
CASSRDLQETQYF	TGCGCCAGCAGCAGGGACTTACAAGAGACCCAGTACTTC	.	TRBJ2-5	TRBV5-1
CASSLSPREQYF	TGTGCCAGCAGCTTATCCCCGAGGGAGCAGTACTTC	.	TRBJ2-7	TRBV5-4
CASSDRRGMDGYTF	TGTGCCAGCAGTGATAGAAGGGGAATGGACGGCTACACCTTC	.	TRBJ1-2	TRBV2